The entry below describes one T cell receptor (beta chain). Its matching antigen is unknown. This CDR3 has 16 amino acids. Per the germline V gene, CDR1 is SGHVS and CDR2 is FNYEAQ. Trimming removed 0 bases from V and 6 bases from J; junction bases left unmatched: 5. This sample is part of a study of long-term antiretroviral therapy in people with HIV. Whole-study context: Some samples came about a decade before the 2015 immediate-ART recommendation, and these were the earliest.

Researchers ran immunoSEQ v3.0 at survey level. Target depth was 40,000-50,000 T-cell genomes per sample. Clones were read by immunoSEQ multiplex PCR, and TCRdb kept only the in-frame ones, dropping some. The sample contains approximately 24,000 clones, approximately 86% of which appear only once. General study results and limits: Pre-ART clonal expansion yielded clones that dominated the repertoire at all time points.

The TCR originated in a man aged 45 to 65 with HIV. The V call is TRBV7-6, the J call TRBJ1-3; 10 nucleotides agree with TRBD1. The sample consisted of unsorted PBMCs, taken 1.8 years before starting antiretroviral therapy. The CDR3 loop reads CASSLATGTGANTIYF. DNA of the CDR3: TGTGCCAGCAGCTTAGCGACCGGGACAGGGGCAAACACCATATATTTT.